These 25 T cell receptor beta chains were sequenced from one sample in a study of regulatory T cells in long-lasting Graves disease. Combining iRepertoire HTBI primers with Arm-PCR of CDR3 regions, the authors built TCR beta libraries. TCRdb reprocessed the multiplex PCR reads with MiXCR, giving one entry per CDR3 protein. The data show a few hundred thousand distinct CDR3 sequences, around 15% seen once. As to time point: newly diagnosed GD, antithyroid drugs for less than 3 months. RNA isolated from PBMCs was used to make the TCR library. This same sample was also taken into another study, of T cells in Graves' hyperthyroidism and ophthalmopathy.

Sequenced here: peripheral blood mononuclear cells (PBMCs), sampled at new diagnosis, from a patient treated with antithyroid drugs. These receptors were collected from a woman aged 45-65 years with Graves disease.

The V and J genes are TRBV7-9 and TRBJ1-1; D is unresolved. Germline lookup yields CDR1 SEHNR and CDR2 FQNEAQ (reference sequence). The CDR3 is 12 residues long. The V gene lost 0 bases and the J gene lost 4 bases, with 3 bases spanning the gap. CDR3 region: CASSLASTEAFF. Here the CDR3 DNA reads TGTGCCAGCAGCTTAGCGTCCACTGAAGCTTTCTTT.

This clonotype has ten or more counts. The rearrangement uses TRBV28 and TRBJ1-2; D unclear. The CDR3 has 11 amino acids. Trimming removed 6 bases from V and 3 bases from J, with 5 bases in between. Germline assignment: CDR1 MDHEN and CDR2 SYDVKM. The CDR3, as DNA: TGTGCCAGCAGCCTAGACTATGGCTACACCTTC. Its translation is CASSLDYGYTF.

This clonotype has a count of ten or more. V and J are TRBV11-2 and TRBJ2-3, with no clear D. Germline-derived CDR1 and CDR2 are SGHAT and FQNNGV. CDR3 length: 14 residues. Trimming shortened V by 5 bases and J by 0 bases, and 9 bases separated the two germline ends. The CDR3 loop is CASSRSRSTDTQYF. The CDR3 region has the DNA TGTGCCAGCAGCCGCTCGAGAAGCACAGATACGCAGTATTTT.

This clonotype was counted ten times or more. The gene calls are TRBV12-3 or TRBV12-4 and TRBJ2-7; 7 bases align to TRBD2. V shed 6 bases and J 0 bases; nucleotides not matched to a gene: 5. The length of the CDR3 is 14 residues. The CDR3 sequence is CASRPSGSSYEQYF. CDR3 nucleotide sequence: TGTGCCAGCAGGCCTAGCGGTAGCTCCTACGAGCAGTACTTC.

This clonotype was observed many times. The rearrangement links TRBV28 to TRBJ2-7, with D possibly matching TRBD1 (6 bases). This CDR3 is 16 amino acids long. The V gene's germline CDR1 is MDHEN and CDR2 SYDVKM. V shed 4 bases and J shed 3 bases, with 19 bases lying between them. CDR3 in DNA: TGTGCCAGCAGTTGGGGACAAATATCCGTGAACTACGAGCAGTACTTC. It yields the protein CASSWGQISVNYEQYF.

The sample holds many counts of this clonotype. The V call is TRBV30, the J call TRBJ1-1; D may be TRBD1 (6 bases). The V end lost 2 bases, the J end lost 4 bases, and 11 bases lay between the germline ends. The germline V gene has CDR1 GTSNPN and CDR2 SVGIG (reference sequence). The CDR3 runs 13 residues. CDR3 coding DNA: TGTGCCTGGAGTAACAGGGCGGGCACTGAAGCTTTCTTT. This codes for CAWSNRAGTEAFF.

This chain links TRBV27 with TRBJ2-2; 8 positions match TRBD1. The CDR3 consists of 16 residues. The V gene's germline CDR1 is MNHEY and CDR2 SMNVEV (reference sequence). The trim removed 5 bases at V and 4 bases at J, leaving 9 bases unmatched. CDR3 coding DNA: TGTGCCAGCAGTAACCGGGACAGGTTAACCACCGGGGAGCTGTTTTTT. Translation: CASSNRDRLTTGELFF.

V and J are TRBV25-1 and TRBJ2-7; TRBD1 might be the D (5 bases). This CDR3 region has 12 residues. Per the germline V gene, CDR1 is MGHDK and CDR2 is SYGVNS. V was clipped by 6 bases and J by 5 bases, with 11 bases between them. In DNA, the CDR3 is TGTGCCAGCAGACCTCAGGGCCACGAGCAGTACTTC. It encodes CASRPQGHEQYF.

In this sample, this clonotype turned up many times. V usage is TRBV2 and J usage is TRBJ1-5; D is unclear. The CDR3 spans 13 residues. V lost 6 bases to trimming and J lost 0 bases, with 6 bases between them. Looked up from germline, CDR1 is SNHLY and CDR2 is FYNNEI. CDR3 DNA sequence: TGTGCCAGCAGGGTTTATAGCAATCAGCCCCAGCATTTT. This translates into CASRVYSNQPQHF.

This clonotype was counted many times. V usage is TRBV7-3 and J usage is TRBJ2-2, with 8 bases fitting TRBD1. The CDR3 spans 16 residues. CDR1 SGHTA and CDR2 FQGTGA come from the germline V gene. V dropped 5 bases and J dropped 0; count of bases not matched to a gene: 5. CDR3 nucleotides: TGTGCCAGCAGCGGGCAGGGGGCCCCGAACACCGGGGAGCTGTTTTTT. It codes for CASSGQGAPNTGELFF.

This clonotype was detected a few times. The chain joins TRBV5-1 to TRBJ2-3, with TRBD1 matching 7 bases. Germline lookup yields CDR1 SGHRS and CDR2 YFSETQ. Germline trimming cut 4 bases from V and 2 bases from J; bases unmatched to any gene: 7. There are 15 residues in the CDR3. In DNA, the CDR3 is TGCGCCAGCAGCCCGGGGACAGCGCCCACAGATACGCAGTATTTT. This translates into CASSPGTAPTDTQYF.

This clonotype turned up a few times. Here the CDR3 reads CATSDRGLSGYTF. DNA for the CDR3: TGTGCCACCAGTGACAGGGGGTTGAGTGGCTACACCTTC. The rearrangement links TRBV24-1 to TRBJ1-2; TRBD1 matches at 7 bases. The CDR3 has 13 amino acids. V was pared by 4 bases and J by 7 bases, with 5 bases of the junction left unmatched. CDR1 and CDR2 from the germline V gene are KGHDR and SFDVKD.

This clonotype was seen many times. This chain connects TRBV3-1 to TRBJ2-7, with 11 positions matching TRBD2. The CDR3 runs 15 residues. Trimming at V came to 3 bases and at J to 0 bases, leaving 1 base not matched to a gene. CDR1 LGHDT and CDR2 YNNKEL come from the germline V gene (reference sequence). The CDR3 DNA follows: TGTGCCAGCAGCCAGACTAGCGGGATCTCCTACGAGCAGTACTTC. It codes for CASSQTSGISYEQYF.

The gene calls are TRBV7-2 and TRBJ2-7, with 11 bases aligning to TRBD2. Losses at the gene ends were 4 bases for V and 0 bases for J; bases not matched to a gene: 8. Germline-derived CDR1 and CDR2 are SGHTA and FQGNSA. This CDR3 is 17 amino acids long. Written as DNA, the CDR3 is TGTGCCAGCAGCTCGCTAGCGGGAGGATACTCCTCCTACGAGCAGTACTTC. Protein product: CASSSLAGGYSSYEQYF.

This clonotype was seen at least ten times. The chain carries TRBV30 and TRBJ1-4; a possible D gene is TRBD1 (5 bases). V lost 2 bases and J 7 bases, leaving 14 bases between the germline ends. The germline gives CDR1 GTSNPN, CDR2 SVGIG (reference sequence). The CDR3 loop spans 14 amino acids. The CDR3 loop reads CAWSTGTGPEKLFF. CDR3 in DNA: TGTGCCTGGAGTACCGGGACCGGACCTGAAAAACTGTTTTTT.

This clonotype occurred many times. The CDR3 bases are TGCGCCAGCAGCTTGGAAGCCCACTCCTACGAGCAGTACTTC. This sequence encodes CASSLEAHSYEQYF. The rearrangement links TRBV5-1 to TRBJ2-7; D gene ambiguous. The length of the CDR3 is 14 residues. The V gene lost 0 bases and the J gene lost 0 bases, with 7 bases spanning the gap. Per the germline V gene, CDR1 is SGHRS and CDR2 is YFSETQ.

The chain couples TRBV4-1 to TRBJ2-7; 11 bases agree with TRBD1. This CDR3 is built from 15 residues. Germline CDR1 and CDR2: MGHRA and YSYEKL. V was clipped by 1 base and J by 5 bases; unmatched bases: 4. In DNA, the CDR3 is TGCGCCAGCAGCCAAGTAGGACAGGGGGCCAACGAGCAGTACTTC. It translates to CASSQVGQGANEQYF.

This clonotype has just a few counts. The rearrangement links TRBV15 to TRBJ2-5; 8 bases are shared with TRBD1. The CDR3 spans 16 residues. Trimming cost V 1 base and J 5 bases; bases outside gene matches: 9. Germline V CDR1 and CDR2: LNHNV, YYDKDF (reference sequence). The CDR3 nucleotides read TGTGCCACCAGCAGAGTTTGGCCCAGGGGGCGTGAGACCCAGTACTTC. This codes for CATSRVWPRGRETQYF. Complete variable domain (other parts from reference TRBV15 and TRBJ2-5): DAMVIQNPRYQVTQFGKPVTLSCSQTLNHNVMYWYQQKSSQAPKLLFHYYDKDFNNEADTPDNFQSRRPNTSFCFLDIRSPGLGDTAMYLCATSRVWPRGRETQYFGPGTRLLVL.

The rearrangement links TRBV7-8 to TRBJ1-3, with 9 bases fitting TRBD1. V lost 5 bases and J lost 4; bases outside the gene matches: 9. Germline V gene data show CDR1 as SGHVS and CDR2 as FQNEAQ. This CDR3 has 16 residues. The CDR3 nucleotides read TGTGCCAGCAGCCCCTTACAGGGGGCGCGCGGAAACACCATATATTTT. Translation: CASSPLQGARGNTIYF.

This clonotype was seen a handful of times. V and J are TRBV18 and TRBJ2-3, with D hard to call. The CDR3 is 17 amino acids. Looked up from germline, CDR1 is KGHSH and CDR2 is LQKENI. The V and J ends lost 1 base and 3 bases respectively, with 17 bases between them. CDR3 sequence reads: CASSPLQRSWITDTQYF. In DNA form, the CDR3 reads TGTGCCAGCTCACCACTTCAGAGGAGTTGGATAACAGATACGCAGTATTTT.

Ten or more counts support this clonotype. V usage is TRBV2 and J usage is TRBJ1-1; D remains ambiguous. Germline V gene sequence: CDR1 SNHLY, CDR2 FYNNEI. The CDR3 extends over 11 amino acids. The germline V and J ends were trimmed by 4 bases and 8 bases, with 8 bases remaining between them. The CDR3: CASSGAREAFF. CDR3 nucleotide sequence: TGTGCCAGCAGTGGGGCGAGGGAAGCTTTCTTT.

V is TRBV28 and J is TRBJ2-4; D is perhaps TRBD2 (5 bases). CDR3 size: 15 residues. Between the trimmed V and J ends, which lost 3 bases and 0 bases, there was a span of 9 bases. CDR1 MDHEN and CDR2 SYDVKM come from the germline V gene. CDR3 region: CASSFERLAKNIQYF. The DNA of the CDR3 is TGTGCCAGCAGTTTCGAGCGGCTAGCCAAAAACATTCAGTACTTC.

This clonotype was seen many times. The chain combines TRBV28 with TRBJ2-1; 14 positions match TRBD2. The CDR3 is made up of 16 amino acids. Germline CDR1 MDHEN, CDR2 SYDVKM. V trimming: 5 bases; J trimming: 7 bases; junction bases outside the gene matches: 7. CDR3 residues: CASSPRLAGGLNEQFF. In DNA form, the CDR3 reads TGTGCCAGCAGTCCCCGACTAGCGGGAGGGCTAAATGAGCAGTTCTTC.

This clonotype appeared many times. This chain links TRBV27 with TRBJ1-4; D unclear. The germline V and J ends were trimmed by 5 bases and 4 bases, with 17 bases remaining between them. This CDR3 contains 16 residues. Germline V gene sequence: CDR1 MNHEY, CDR2 SMNVEV (reference sequence). This chain's CDR3 is CASSPDPAASNEKLFF. CDR3 bases: TGTGCCAGCAGTCCGGATCCGGCAGCGAGTAATGAAAAACTGTTTTTT.

At least ten counts were recorded for this clonotype. CDR3 residues: CASIPGTGGNSPLHF. CDR3 nucleotide sequence: TGTGCCAGCATCCCGGGGACAGGGGGTAATTCACCCCTCCACTTT. V usage is TRBV2 and J usage is TRBJ1-6, with 11 bases that match TRBD1. The CDR3 is 15 residues long. Per germline, CDR1 SNHLY and CDR2 FYNNEI. V gave up 7 bases and J gave up 6 bases; unmatched junction bases: 5.